The 20 T cell receptor beta chains below come from one sample, sequenced in a study of identical twins. Using its own MiXCR run on the 5' RACE reads, TCRdb lists one record per CDR3 protein. There are around 650,000 distinct CDR3 sequences in the sample; about 7% occur only once, and approximately 1.5% lies in the top ten. This same sample was also part of a study on yellow fever vaccine responses in identical twins.

Sequencing was carried out using PBMCs. These receptor sequences come from a young woman in good health.

This clonotype was seen more than once but under ten times. The chain combines TRBV27 with TRBJ2-1; TRBD2 matches 14 bases. V gave up 4 bases and J gave up 4 bases; unmatched junction bases: 9. Looked up from germline, CDR1 is MNHEY and CDR2 is SMNVEV (reference sequence). The CDR3 length is 18 residues. The CDR3 here is CASSSWTSGGPLYNEQFF. For the CDR3, the DNA is TGTGCCAGCAGTTCCTGGACTAGCGGGGGGCCACTTTACAATGAGCAGTTCTTC.

The chain couples TRBV2 to TRBJ2-1; 8 bases are shared with TRBD1. Losses at the gene ends were 6 bases for V and 2 bases for J; bases not matched to a gene: 6. The germline CDR1 and CDR2 sequences are SNHLY and FYNNEI. This CDR3 spans 15 amino acids. The CDR3 loop is CASRRGQDTYNEQFF. The CDR3 nucleotides are TGTGCCAGCAGGAGGGGACAGGACACCTACAATGAGCAGTTCTTC.

This clonotype was seen a handful of times. This rearrangement joins TRBV27 to TRBJ2-3, with D perhaps matching TRBD1 (6 bases). Germline V gene lookup returns CDR1 MNHEY and CDR2 SMNVEV (reference sequence). This CDR3 has 16 amino acids. V was clipped by 4 bases and J by 0 bases, with 14 bases between them. The CDR3 nucleotides read TGTGCCAGCAGTTCATACAGGGAGACTAGCACAGATACGCAGTATTTT. It specifies CASSSYRETSTDTQYF.

This clonotype was counted many times. The chain is built from TRBV12-3 or TRBV12-4 and TRBJ2-4, with D tentatively TRBD1 (6 bases). The CDR3 covers 12 residues. V lost 5 bases to trimming and J lost 6 bases, with 8 bases between them. The CDR3 DNA is TGTGCCAGCAGTCCAGGGGTAAACATTCAGTACTTC. Translated, it gives CASSPGVNIQYF.

The chain recombines TRBV6-6 with TRBJ1-4; D unclear. The germline V gene has CDR1 MNHNY and CDR2 SVGAGI (reference sequence). The germline V and J ends were trimmed by 7 bases and 14 bases, with 14 bases remaining between them. This CDR3 spans 11 amino acids. In DNA form, the CDR3 reads TGTGCCAGCACCGAGGGTGGGAGGCTGTTTTTT. Translated: CASTEGGRLFF.

This clonotype was recorded many times. The gene calls are TRBV7-9 and TRBJ2-3; D is unclear. The ends were cut back, 4 bases at V and 2 bases at J, with 13 bases in the middle. Germline V gives CDR1 SEHNR, CDR2 FQNEAQ (reference sequence). The CDR3 runs 15 residues. This chain's CDR3 is CASSSTWINTDTQYF. As DNA, the CDR3 is TGTGCCAGCAGCTCCACTTGGATAAACACAGATACGCAGTATTTT.

This clonotype was recorded many times. The chain recombines TRBV6-1 with TRBJ1-1; TRBD1 aligns across 9 bases. The trim removed 4 bases at V and 5 bases at J, leaving 2 bases unmatched. Germline values: CDR1 MNHNS, CDR2 SASEGT. There are 13 residues in the CDR3. CDR3 nucleotide sequence: TGTGCCAGCAGTGCGACAGGGGGAACTGAAGCTTTCTTT. Translating gives CASSATGGTEAFF.

This clonotype was recorded a few times. The V gene is TRBV6-1, the J gene TRBJ2-1; D not resolved. CDR3 length: 11 residues. In germline, CDR1 is MNHNS, CDR2 SASEGT. V lost 1 base to trimming and J lost 10 bases, with 5 bases between them. The CDR3 DNA sequence: TGTGCCAGCAGTGAAGTCTACGAGCAGTTCTTC. This sequence encodes CASSEVYEQFF.

This clonotype was counted many times. CDR3 loop: CASSREGGQGKDTQYF. The CDR3 region has the DNA TGCGCCAGCAGCCGTGAGGGGGGACAGGGCAAAGATACGCAGTATTTT. The chain joins TRBV4-1 to TRBJ2-3, with TRBD1 identical over 9 bases. The CDR3 consists of 16 residues. Per the germline V gene, CDR1 is MGHRA and CDR2 is YSYEKL. Trimming took 4 bases from V and 5 from J; bases not matched to a gene: 10.

This clonotype has just a few counts. The J gene is TRBJ2-4, the V gene TRBV5-1; no definite D call. There are 12 residues in the CDR3. Trimming removed 2 bases from V and 7 bases from J, with 7 bases in between. Germline V gene data show CDR1 as SGHRS and CDR2 as YFSETQ. CDR3 sequence (DNA): TGCGCCAGCAGCTTTGACTCGAACATTCAGTACTTC. Amino acid sequence: CASSFDSNIQYF.

The CDR3 DNA sequence: TGCAGTGCTAGAGATGTAGCGGGAGCGATGTTCTTC. It encodes CSARDVAGAMFF. The V gene is TRBV20-1, the J gene TRBJ2-1, with 9 bases identical to TRBD2. The CDR3 consists of 12 residues. Trimming cost V 0 bases and J 15 bases; bases outside gene matches: 6. Per the germline V gene, CDR1 is DFQATT and CDR2 is SNEGSKA (reference sequence).

This chain connects TRBV7-9 to TRBJ2-2; 7 bases align to TRBD1. Germline lookup yields CDR1 SEHNR and CDR2 FQNEAQ (reference sequence). The J segment lost 4 bases and the V segment lost 5 bases, leaving 7 bases of the junction unmatched. This CDR3 spans 15 amino acids. DNA for the CDR3: TGTGCCAGCAGCCACAGGGGTATCTTCACCGGGGAGCTGTTTTTT. It is translated as CASSHRGIFTGELFF.

This chain links TRBV4-2 with TRBJ1-6; D remains unclear. V lost 0 bases and J lost 7, with 13 bases in between. This CDR3 region has 16 residues. The germline gives CDR1 LGHNA, CDR2 YNFKEQ. The CDR3 loop reads CASSQEPGSGNSPLHF. As DNA, the CDR3 is TGTGCCAGCAGCCAAGAGCCCGGGTCTGGGAATTCACCCCTCCACTTT.

The V gene is TRBV12-3 or TRBV12-4, the J gene TRBJ2-7, with D tentatively TRBD1 (5 bases). The V gene lost 0 bases and the J gene lost 13 bases, with 13 bases spanning the gap. The CDR3 is 12 amino acids. The CDR3 region is CASSLAGAGQYF. As DNA, the CDR3 is TGTGCCAGCAGTTTAGCAGGGGCTGGCCAATACTTC.

This clonotype was recorded at least ten times. V and J are TRBV7-9 and TRBJ2-2; D ambiguous. The V end was cut by 8 bases, the J end by 3 bases, with 7 bases between. The CDR3 spans 12 residues. The germline CDR1 and CDR2 sequences are SEHNR and FQNEAQ (reference sequence). The CDR3 is CASPGDTGELFF. Written as DNA, the CDR3 is TGTGCCAGCCCTGGGGACACCGGGGAGCTGTTTTTT.

This clonotype was counted at least ten times. This rearrangement joins TRBV6-1 to TRBJ2-7, with 11 bases lining up with TRBD2. J gave up 6 bases and V 3 bases, and 4 bases lay outside the gene matches. The CDR3 extends over 14 amino acids. CDR1 MNHNS and CDR2 SASEGT come from the germline V gene. The CDR3 protein is CASSEPSGGPEQYV. The CDR3 DNA reads as TGTGCCAGCAGTGAGCCTAGCGGGGGGCCCGAGCAGTACGTC.

This clonotype was counted a few times. The chain is built from TRBV5-1 and TRBJ2-1; a weak D match, TRBD2 (6 bases). CDR1 SGHRS and CDR2 YFSETQ come from the germline V gene. This CDR3 has 15 amino acids. With 0 bases removed from V and 3 bases from J, the gap between germline ends came to 10 bases. The CDR3 sequence: CASSLATGDYNEQFF. CDR3 sequence (DNA): TGCGCCAGCAGCTTGGCTACGGGGGACTACAATGAGCAGTTCTTC.

The V gene is TRBV6-1, the J gene TRBJ2-1; D perhaps matches TRBD1 (5 bases). The CDR3 sequence is 14 residues long. V was trimmed by 5 bases and J by 9 bases, leaving 17 bases between them. In germline, CDR1 is MNHNS, CDR2 SASEGT. In DNA, the CDR3 is TGTGCCAGCAGTCAAACCTCCAGGGTAGGTGAGCAGTTCTTC. It codes for CASSQTSRVGEQFF.

The chain links TRBV5-1 to TRBJ2-3; weak D call: TRBD2 (5 bases). CDR1 and CDR2 (germline): SGHRS, YFSETQ. There are 13 residues in the CDR3. Trimming cost V 4 bases and J 5 bases, with 11 bases left between them. CDR3 DNA: TGCGCCAGCAGCCGGGGTGAGGGAGATACGCAGTATTTT. This translates into CASSRGEGDTQYF. Combining the CDR3 with reference TRBV5-1 and TRBJ2-3 gives the whole variable domain KAGVTQTPRYLIKTRGQQVTLSCSPISGHRSVSWYQQTPGQGLQFLFEYFSETQRNKGNFPGRFSGRQFSNSRSEMNVSTLELGDSALYLCASSRGEGDTQYFGPGTRLTVL.

This clonotype showed up many times. V and J are TRBV29-1 and TRBJ2-5; the D call may be TRBD1 or TRBD2 (7 bases each). The germline V and J ends were trimmed by 6 bases and 5 bases, with 13 bases remaining between them. CDR3 length: 12 residues. The V gene's germline CDR1 is SQVTM and CDR2 ANQGSEA. The CDR3 DNA follows: TGCAGCGTCAGGGGGGGAGATGAGACCCAGTACTTC. Translating it yields CSVRGGDETQYF.